This TCR beta chain originates from a study of T cell responses to AZD1222 COVID-19 vaccine. Findings of the study overall: Close to half of all spike-specific TCRs reportedly target regions of the variants that are unmutated. It was only 6 or 7 AZD1222 recipients who were seropositive at baseline. CD4 TCRs associated with vaccination spanned spike, dominating at 160-218 and 743-854.

Concerning this clone: No antigen is known for it.

Generated by immunoSEQ multiplex PCR, the TCRdb table keeps only in-frame clones and is missing some. This sample yields around 92,000 clones, of which approximately 84% are seen a single time; 10% belongs to the top ten. Germline V gene sequence: CDR1 SGHAT, CDR2 FQDESV (reference sequence). The CDR3 extends over 13 amino acids. The V and J ends lost 1 base and 1 base respectively, with 4 bases between them. This clonotype was obtained from an adult in good health. This material consisted of peripheral blood, taken on day 0 of AZD1222 vaccination. The chain carries TRBV11-1 and TRBJ1-1; no reliable D call. CDR3 region: CASSLGRNTEAFF. The CDR3 DNA sequence: TGTGCCAGCAGCTTAGGCAGGAACACTGAAGCTTTCTTT.